This TCR beta chain was obtained from a study of cytomegalovirus exposure and HLA in healthy donors. At the level of the study: The study's early data release held roughly 91 million unique TCRs from HLA-typed donors. General study points: Other equally common chains were less clonally expanded than HLA-associated TCR beta chains, a later analysis showed.

The PCR ran on 60 Vbeta and 13 Jbeta primers. Data came from immunoSEQ multiplex PCR; TCRdb stores just in-frame clones and leaves some out. The profile shows about 170,000 clones, 80% to 90% of them singletons. For this clone: Its antigen remains unidentified.

This CDR3 is built from 14 residues. The germline gives CDR1 SGHTA, CDR2 FQGNSA. V lost 3 bases to trimming and J lost 0 bases, with 8 bases between them. This clonotype was sampled from a girl aged 5-17 years in good health and CMV-seropositive. The sample consisted of PBMCs. This sequence joins TRBV7-2 and TRBJ1-1, with D tentatively TRBD1 (6 bases). DNA for the CDR3: TGTGCCAGCAGCTTCGGACAGCTGAACACTGAAGCTTTCTTT. It specifies CASSFGQLNTEAFF.